Included here is one TCR beta chain sequence, with context. In the authors' methods: Reference gene primer amplification yielded estimated nucleated cell counts. Sequencing was performed with immunoSEQ multiplex PCR; in TCRdb, only in-frame clones are kept and a portion is missing. V and J calls and clone size are those listed in that table; D and trimming were worked out from the DNA. Of some 250,000 clones in the sample, approximately 87% were seen once. The data were taken from a study of blood T cell repertoires in COVID-19. Study details: Collection of acute and convalescent COVID-19 samples took place in the United States, Italy and Spain. Nucleic acid was either cDNA or gDNA, and it came from T cells, B-cell-depleted T cells, or PBMCs.

Patients in Seattle were enrolled during active infection, then followed longitudinally. CDR3 size: 14 residues. The V end was cut by 4 bases, the J end by 2 bases, with 10 bases between. Germline CDR1 WSHSY, CDR2 SAAADI. This receptor was obtained from a woman in her 30s with COVID-19, enrolled during active disease. The rearrangement joins TRBV10-2 to TRBJ2-3; no clear D. Source material: peripheral blood. The DNA for the CDR3 is TGCGCCAGCAGTGGACTCACACTCACAGATACGCAGTATTTT. As protein: CASSGLTLTDTQYF.